The next 3 T cell receptor beta chains were all read from a single sample in a study of blood T cell repertoires in COVID-19. Here immunoSEQ multiplex PCR was the method, and the copy in TCRdb shows in-frame clones only, minus some. The sample records 350,000 to 550,000 clones, 80% to 90% being singletons. The source material was PBMCs or T cells enriched from blood (not recorded which). Source of these receptors: a man aged 25-45 years who had recovered from COVID-19.

V usage is TRBV7-9 and J usage is TRBJ2-7; 7 bases are a match to TRBD2. This CDR3 comprises 16 residues. After removal of 0 bases from V and 6 bases from J, the junction contained 11 bases not matched to a gene. Germline CDR1 SEHNR, CDR2 FQNEAQ (reference sequence). In DNA form, the CDR3 reads TGTGCCAGCAGCTTAGCGGCCGAAGGAGGGAGGGGCGAGCAGTACTTC. Translated: CASSLAAEGGRGEQYF.

The V gene is TRBV29-1, the J gene TRBJ2-1, with TRBD1 matching 7 bases. There are 15 residues in the CDR3. Per germline, CDR1 SQVTM and CDR2 ANQGSEA. The V and J ends lost 7 bases and 0 bases, in that order; junction bases with no gene match: 9. CDR3 nucleotide sequence: TGCAGCGCAAGGACAGGTCTTAGCTCCTACAATGAGCAGTTCTTC. Translating gives CSARTGLSSYNEQFF.

This clone has just one count. The V gene is TRBV7-8, the J gene TRBJ2-3; a weak D match, TRBD2 (6 bases). The V end lost 5 bases, the J end lost 4 bases, and 7 bases lay between the germline ends. Looked up from germline, CDR1 is SGHVS and CDR2 is FQNEAQ. This CDR3 spans 12 amino acids. The CDR3 spells CASSRLADTQYF. CDR3 bases: TGTGCCAGCAGCCGACTAGCAGATACGCAGTATTTT.